This T cell receptor (beta chain) was obtained from a study of shared T cell receptors in the human thymus. This CDR3 spans 14 amino acids. The germline CDR1 and CDR2 sequences are SQVTM and ANQGSEA. V lost 5 bases to trimming and J lost 5 bases, with 18 bases between them. Assay used: immunoSEQ multiplex PCR; TCRdb lists only in-frame clones, some missing. The sample shows 600,000 or so clones, more than 75% of them seen only once. This same sample was also part of a study on human thymus T cells. That paper states: The sample donors, healthy Finnish infants, were having corrective surgery for congenital heart defects. Resected material from corrective heart surgery provided the thymus tissue analysed. Thymic and blood repertoires showed apparently biased V and J gene usage.

Sequenced: thymocytes. The chain joins TRBV29-1 to TRBJ2-5, with D possibly matching TRBD2 (6 bases). This sequence was found in a boy younger than two with a congenital heart defect. The CDR3 sequence is CSVRGTPGTETQYF. The CDR3 region has the DNA TGCAGCGTTCGCGGGACTCCGGGGACCGAGACCCAGTACTTC.